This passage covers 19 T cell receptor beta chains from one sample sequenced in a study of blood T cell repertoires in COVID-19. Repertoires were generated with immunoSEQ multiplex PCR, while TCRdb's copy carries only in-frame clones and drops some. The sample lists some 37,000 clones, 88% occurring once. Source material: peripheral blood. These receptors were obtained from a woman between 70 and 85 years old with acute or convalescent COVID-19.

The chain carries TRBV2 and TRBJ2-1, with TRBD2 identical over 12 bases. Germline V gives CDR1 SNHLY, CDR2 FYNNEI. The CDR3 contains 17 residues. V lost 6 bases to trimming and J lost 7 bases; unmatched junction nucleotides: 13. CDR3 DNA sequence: TGTGCCAGCAGAAAGTATTCTAGCGGGGGGGCCGTAAATGAGCAGTTCTTC. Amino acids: CASRKYSSGGAVNEQFF.

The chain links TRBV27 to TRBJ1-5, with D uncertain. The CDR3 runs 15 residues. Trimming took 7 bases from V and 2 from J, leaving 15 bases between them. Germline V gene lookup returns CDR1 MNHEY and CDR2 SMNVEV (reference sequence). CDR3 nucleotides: TGTGCCAGCAAGGCTATCCCAACAGGCAATCAGCCCCAGCATTTT. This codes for CASKAIPTGNQPQHF.

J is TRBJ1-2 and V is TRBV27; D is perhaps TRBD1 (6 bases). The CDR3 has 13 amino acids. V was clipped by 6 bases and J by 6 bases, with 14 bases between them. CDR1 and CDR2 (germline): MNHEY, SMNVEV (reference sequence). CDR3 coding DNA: TGTGCCAGCAGCCTGGGGGGGGGCCATGGCTACACCTTC. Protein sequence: CASSLGGGHGYTF.

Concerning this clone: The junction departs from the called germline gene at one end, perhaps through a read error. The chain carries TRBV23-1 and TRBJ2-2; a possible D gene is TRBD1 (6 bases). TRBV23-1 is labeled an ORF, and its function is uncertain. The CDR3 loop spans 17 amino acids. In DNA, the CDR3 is TGCGCCAGCAGTCAATCACAGGGTGTGAGAGAACACCGGGGAGCTGTTTTT. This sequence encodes CASSQSQGVREHRGAVF.

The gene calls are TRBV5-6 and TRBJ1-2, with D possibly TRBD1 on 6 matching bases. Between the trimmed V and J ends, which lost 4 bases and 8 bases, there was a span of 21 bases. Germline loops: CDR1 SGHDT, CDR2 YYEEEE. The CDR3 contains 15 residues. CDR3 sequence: CASSPPWAGGRGYTF. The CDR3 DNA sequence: TGTGCCAGCAGCCCCCCCTGGGCGGGGGGCCGGGGCTACACCTTC.

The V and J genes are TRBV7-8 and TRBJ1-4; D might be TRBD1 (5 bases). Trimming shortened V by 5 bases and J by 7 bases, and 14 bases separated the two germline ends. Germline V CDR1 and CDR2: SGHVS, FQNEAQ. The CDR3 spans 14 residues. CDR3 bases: TGTGCCAGCAGCCCCACGGCGGGGGGTGAAAAACTGTTTTTT. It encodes CASSPTAGGEKLFF.

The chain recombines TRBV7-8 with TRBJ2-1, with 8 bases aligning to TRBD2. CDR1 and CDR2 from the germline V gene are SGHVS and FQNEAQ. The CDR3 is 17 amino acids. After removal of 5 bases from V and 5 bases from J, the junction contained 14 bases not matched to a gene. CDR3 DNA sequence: TGTGCCAGCAGCCTCCTATGGGGACTAGGTGTTAACAATGAGCAGTTCTTC. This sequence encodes CASSLLWGLGVNNEQFF.

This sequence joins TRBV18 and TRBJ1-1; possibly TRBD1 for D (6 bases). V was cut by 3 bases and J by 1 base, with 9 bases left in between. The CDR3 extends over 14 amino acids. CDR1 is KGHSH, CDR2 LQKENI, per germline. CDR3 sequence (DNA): TGTGCCAGCTCACCGGGACAAAAGAACACTGAAGCTTTCTTT. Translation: CASSPGQKNTEAFF. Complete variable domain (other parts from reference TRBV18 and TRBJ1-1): NAGVMQNPRHLVRRRGQEARLRCSPMKGHSHVYWYRQLPEEGLKFMVYLQKENIIDESGMPKERFSAEFPKEGPSILRIQQVVRGDSAAYFCASSPGQKNTEAFFGQGTRLTVV.

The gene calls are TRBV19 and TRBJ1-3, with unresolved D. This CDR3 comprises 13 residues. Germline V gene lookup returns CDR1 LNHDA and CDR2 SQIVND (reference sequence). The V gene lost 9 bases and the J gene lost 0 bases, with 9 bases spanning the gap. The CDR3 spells CASTHNSGNTIYF. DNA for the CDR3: TGTGCCAGCACCCACAACTCTGGAAACACCATATATTTT.

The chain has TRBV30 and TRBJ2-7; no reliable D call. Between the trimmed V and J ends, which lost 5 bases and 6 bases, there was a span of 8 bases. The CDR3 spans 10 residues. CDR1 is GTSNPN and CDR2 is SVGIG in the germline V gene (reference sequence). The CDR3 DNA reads TGTGCCTGGGACCCGGGCGAGCAGTACGTC. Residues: CAWDPGEQYV.

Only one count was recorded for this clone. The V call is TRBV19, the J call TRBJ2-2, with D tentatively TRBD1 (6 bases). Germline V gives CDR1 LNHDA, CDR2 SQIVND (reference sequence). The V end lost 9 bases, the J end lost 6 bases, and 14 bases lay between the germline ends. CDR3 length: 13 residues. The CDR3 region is CASNTGLAGELFF. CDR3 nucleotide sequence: TGTGCCAGCAATACAGGGTTGGCCGGGGAGCTGTTTTTT.

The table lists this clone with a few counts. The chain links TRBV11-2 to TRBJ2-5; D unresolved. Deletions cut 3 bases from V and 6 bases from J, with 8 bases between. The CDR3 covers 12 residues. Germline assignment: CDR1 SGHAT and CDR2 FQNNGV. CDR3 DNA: TGTGCCAGCAGCTTCCAGCGCCAGACCCAGTACTTC. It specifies CASSFQRQTQYF.

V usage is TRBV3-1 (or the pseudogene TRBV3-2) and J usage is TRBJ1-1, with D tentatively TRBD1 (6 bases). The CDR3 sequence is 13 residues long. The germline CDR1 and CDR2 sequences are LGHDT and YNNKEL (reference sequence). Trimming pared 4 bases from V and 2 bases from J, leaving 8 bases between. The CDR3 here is CASSPRGNTEAFF. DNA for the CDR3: TGTGCCAGCAGCCCCAGGGGAAACACTGAAGCTTTCTTT.

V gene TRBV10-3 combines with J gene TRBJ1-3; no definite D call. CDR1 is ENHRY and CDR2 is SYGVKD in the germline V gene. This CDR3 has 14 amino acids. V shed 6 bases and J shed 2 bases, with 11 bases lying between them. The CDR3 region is CAISLQQTGNTIYF. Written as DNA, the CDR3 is TGTGCCATCAGCTTACAGCAAACTGGAAACACCATATATTTT.

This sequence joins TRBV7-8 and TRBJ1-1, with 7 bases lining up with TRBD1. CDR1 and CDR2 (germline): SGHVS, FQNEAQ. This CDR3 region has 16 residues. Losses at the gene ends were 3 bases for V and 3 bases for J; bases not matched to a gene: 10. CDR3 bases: TGTGCCAGCAGCTTCCGGGACAGCCCATACTACACTGAAGCTTTCTTT. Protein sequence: CASSFRDSPYYTEAFF.

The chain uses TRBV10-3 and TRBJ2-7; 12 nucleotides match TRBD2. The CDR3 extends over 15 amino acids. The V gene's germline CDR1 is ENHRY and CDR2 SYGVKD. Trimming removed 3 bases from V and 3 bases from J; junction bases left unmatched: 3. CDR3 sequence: CAISDGTSGHYEQYV. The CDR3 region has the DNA TGTGCCATCAGTGACGGGACTAGCGGGCACTACGAGCAGTACGTC.

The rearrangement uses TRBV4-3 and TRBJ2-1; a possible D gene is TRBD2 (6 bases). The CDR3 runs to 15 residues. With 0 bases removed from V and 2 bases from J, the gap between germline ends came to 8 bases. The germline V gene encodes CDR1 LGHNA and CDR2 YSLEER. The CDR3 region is CASSQEGTPYNEQFF. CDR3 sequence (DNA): TGCGCCAGCAGCCAAGAGGGGACTCCCTACAATGAGCAGTTCTTC.

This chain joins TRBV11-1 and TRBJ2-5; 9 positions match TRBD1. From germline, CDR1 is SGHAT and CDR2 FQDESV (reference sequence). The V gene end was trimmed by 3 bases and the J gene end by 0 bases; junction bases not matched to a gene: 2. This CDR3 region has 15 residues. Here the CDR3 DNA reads TGTGCCAGCAGCTTGGACAGGGGAGACCAAGAGACCCAGTACTTC. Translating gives CASSLDRGDQETQYF.

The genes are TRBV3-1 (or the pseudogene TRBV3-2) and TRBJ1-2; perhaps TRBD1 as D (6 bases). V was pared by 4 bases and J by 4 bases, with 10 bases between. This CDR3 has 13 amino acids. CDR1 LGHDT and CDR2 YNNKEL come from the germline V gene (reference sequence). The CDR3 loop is CASSLQGAYGYTF. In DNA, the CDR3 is TGTGCCAGCAGCCTACAGGGAGCCTATGGCTACACCTTC.